The next 16 T cell receptor beta chains were all read from a single sample in a study of T cells in Graves' hyperthyroidism and ophthalmopathy. The CDR3 regions of TCR beta were amplified from RNA transcripts. Initially, a first-round RT-PCR of the TCR CDR3 employed the HTBI primer set. In TCRdb, the multiplex PCR reads were re-called with MiXCR into one record per CDR3 protein. The sample yields roughly 570,000 distinct CDR3 sequences, about a sixth seen once. Sequences were obtained from blood. The receptors were sampled from a woman aged 25 to 39 with Graves' hyperthyroidism.

This clonotype occurred many times. No conserved phenylalanine or tryptophan is present at the end of the CDR3, so a read error is the likely explanation. This chain connects TRBV20-1 to TRBJ1-1; no firm D call. The CDR3 length is 13 residues. V shed 1 base and J shed 2 bases, with 8 bases lying between them. CDR1 is DFQATT and CDR2 is SNEGSKA in the germline V gene (reference sequence). CDR3 nucleotides: TGCAGTGCTAGAGGAGGAGTTAACACTGAAGCTTTCCTT. This encodes CSARGGVNTEAFL.

Of note for this clonotype: A read error may be the cause here, since a much bigger clone is one base away. The chain links TRBV18 to TRBJ2-7, with D perhaps TRBD2 (5 bases). The CDR3 totals 15 residues. Trimming took off 2 bases at V and 9 bases at J, with 20 bases between the two ends. Germline lookup yields CDR1 KGHSH and CDR2 LQKENI. CDR3 residues: CASSPSRADPQRQYF. CDR3 nucleotide sequence: TGTGCCAGCTCACCATCGCGGGCGGACCCACAACGGCAGTACTTC. The full variable domain, completed using reference TRBV18 and TRBJ2-7, is NAGVMQNPRHLVRRRGQEARLRCSPMKGHSHVYWYRQLPEEGLKFMVYLQKENIIDESGMPKERFSAEFPKEGPSILRIQQVVRGDSAAYFCASSPSRADPQRQYFGPGTRLTVT.

The table lists this clonotype with many counts. The gene calls are TRBV20-1 and TRBJ2-4, with 7 bases matching TRBD2. The J segment lost 3 bases and the V segment lost 6 bases, leaving 8 bases of the junction unmatched. This CDR3 contains 14 residues. Germline-derived CDR1 and CDR2 are DFQATT and SNEGSKA (reference sequence). Here the CDR3 reads CSARSREYKNIQYF. The CDR3 DNA sequence: TGCAGTGCAAGATCGCGGGAGTACAAAAACATTCAGTACTTC.

In its sample, this clonotype was seen many times. The V and J genes are TRBV6-1 and TRBJ1-2; D is unclear. V shed 6 bases and J shed 1 base, with 6 bases lying between them. The germline V gene encodes CDR1 MNHNS and CDR2 SASEGT. This CDR3 spans 12 amino acids. CDR3 sequence reads: CASSADNYGYTF. For the CDR3, the DNA is TGTGCCAGCAGCGCAGATAACTATGGCTACACCTTC.

This clonotype was seen at least ten times. As DNA, the CDR3 is TGCAGTGCTACCCGGGAGGCCTCCTACAATGAGCAGTTCTTC. It specifies CSATREASYNEQFF. The chain couples TRBV20-1 to TRBJ2-1, with 7 bases fitting TRBD2. The V and J ends lost 4 bases and 0 bases, in that order; junction bases with no gene match: 3. The CDR3 length is 14 residues. The V gene's germline CDR1 is DFQATT and CDR2 SNEGSKA (reference sequence).

The chain recombines TRBV6-1 with TRBJ2-2; D uncertain. The germline V gene has CDR1 MNHNS and CDR2 SASEGT. The CDR3 is 12 residues long. The V gene lost 8 bases and the J gene lost 7 bases, with 11 bases spanning the gap. The CDR3 region is CASGVGNGELFF. The CDR3 DNA reads TGTGCCAGCGGTGTAGGGAACGGGGAGCTGTTTTTT.

This clonotype was seen a few times. The chain links TRBV27 to TRBJ1-3, with D uncertain. This CDR3 comprises 15 residues. Germline V lookup: CDR1 MNHEY, CDR2 SMNVEV (reference sequence). With 5 bases removed from V and 0 bases from J, the gap between germline ends came to 11 bases. The CDR3 region is CASSPKGPSGNTIYF. In nucleotides, the CDR3 is TGTGCCAGCAGTCCTAAAGGGCCCTCTGGAAACACCATATATTTT.

This clonotype came up many times. The chain combines TRBV20-1 with TRBJ2-7; 8 nucleotides agree with TRBD2. V lost 1 base and J lost 7; bases outside the gene matches: 6. CDR3 length: 13 amino acids. Germline V gene lookup returns CDR1 DFQATT and CDR2 SNEGSKA (reference sequence). The CDR3 DNA follows: TGCAGTGCTAGAGGTGAGCGGGAGTCTGAGCAGTACTTC. Translation: CSARGERESEQYF.

This clonotype was detected a few times. The chain carries TRBV19 and TRBJ1-1, with a possible D match to TRBD1 (5 bases). Germline-derived CDR1 and CDR2 are LNHDA and SQIVND (reference sequence). The CDR3 has 15 residues. Trimming stripped 0 bases from V and 5 bases from J, with 13 bases between. The CDR3 nucleotides are TGTGCCAGTAGTATAGAAGGGACTACTTGGACTGAAGCTTTCTTT. Translating gives CASSIEGTTWTEAFF.

This clonotype was recorded at least ten times. This rearrangement joins TRBV20-1 to TRBJ2-7, with 9 bases aligning to TRBD2. In germline, CDR1 is DFQATT, CDR2 SNEGSKA (reference sequence). V lost 3 bases, J lost 2 bases, and 5 bases stayed unmatched. The CDR3 runs to 14 residues. CDR3 amino acids: CSASGTSSTYEQYF. The DNA for the CDR3 is TGCAGTGCTAGCGGGACTAGCAGTACCTACGAGCAGTACTTC.

This clonotype was seen more than once but under ten times. V is TRBV4-2 and J is TRBJ1-3, with a tentative D call TRBD1 (5 bases). This CDR3 comprises 17 residues. The V gene lost 4 bases and the J gene lost 0 bases, with 16 bases spanning the gap. CDR1 and CDR2 from the germline V gene are LGHNA and YNFKEQ. CDR3 sequence reads: CASSRDSDSFSGNTIYF. DNA for the CDR3: TGTGCCAGCAGCCGAGACAGCGATTCGTTCTCTGGAAACACCATATATTTT.

The gene calls are TRBV5-1 and TRBJ2-5; D ambiguous. Trimming removed 0 bases from V and 1 base from J, with 13 bases in between. Looked up from germline, CDR1 is SGHRS and CDR2 is YFSETQ. The CDR3 consists of 16 residues. The CDR3 reads CASSLGAPDGQETQYF. The CDR3 DNA sequence: TGCGCCAGCAGCTTGGGGGCCCCGGACGGCCAAGAGACCCAGTACTTC.

This clonotype was seen repeatedly, ten times or more. DNA for the CDR3: TGTGCCAGTGCGCCCCTAGCGGGAGGCCCCGGGGAGCTGTTTTTT. This encodes CASAPLAGGPGELFF. The chain employs TRBV7-3 and TRBJ2-2, with 11 positions matching TRBD2. Germline-derived CDR1 and CDR2 are SGHTA and FQGTGA. The J segment lost 6 bases and the V segment lost 9 bases, leaving 9 bases of the junction unmatched. This CDR3 has 15 amino acids.

This clonotype was recorded many times. V is TRBV6-5 and J is TRBJ1-2; D may be TRBD1 (5 bases). Trimming took off 1 base at V and 3 bases at J, with 9 bases between the two ends. From germline, CDR1 is MNHEY and CDR2 SVGAGI. The CDR3 length is 14 residues. CDR3 nucleotide sequence: TGTGCCAGCAGTTACTTCCGGGGCGACTATGGCTACACCTTC. As protein: CASSYFRGDYGYTF.

This clonotype was found many times. The chain employs TRBV6-1 and TRBJ1-2; D might be TRBD1 (5 bases). The germline V gene has CDR1 MNHNS and CDR2 SASEGT. The CDR3 sequence is 15 residues long. Trimming removed 5 bases at V and 6 bases at J, with 19 bases between. CDR3 loop: CASSQPGRTSDGYTF. The CDR3 bases are TGTGCCAGCAGTCAGCCGGGACGGACGTCGGATGGCTACACCTTC.

This clonotype has a count of ten or more. This chain joins TRBV12-3 or TRBV12-4 and TRBJ2-1, with D possibly being TRBD2 (6 bases). There are 15 residues in the CDR3. With 8 bases removed from V and 0 bases from J, the gap between germline ends came to 14 bases. The CDR3 DNA is TGTGCCAGCCACTGGGGGGAAATCTCCTACAATGAGCAGTTCTTC. Translated: CASHWGEISYNEQFF.